The source of this T cell receptor (beta chain) is a study of T-cell reconstitution after alpha-beta-depleted transplantation in children. Study-wide points: Some patients showed high day-60 TCRbeta diversity, which derived from surviving recipient T cells and thymic progenitors. Counts and diversity of T cells one year after transplant came mostly from newly produced T cells. There were reportedly several hundred expanded graft clones from which alpha-beta T cells came about two months after transplant.

Unique molecular identifiers were incorporated into the prepared TCRbeta library. TCRdb re-called the PCR reads through MiXCR, storing one row per CDR3 protein. Altogether hundreds of thousands of distinct CDR3 sequences are present, under 25% being singletons, with the ten largest covering approximately 14%. Trimming removed 7 bases at V and 4 bases at J, with 11 bases between. This CDR3 is 12 amino acids long. For this clonotype: Its target is not known.

This TCR was recovered from a boy under two years old who had a stem cell transplant for acute myeloid leukemia, so the T cells may come from the graft donor. The sequenced sample was PBMCs, mostly from graft donor cells, obtained 360 days after TCRalphabeta/CD19-depleted stem cell transplant. This sequence joins TRBV12-3 or TRBV12-4 and TRBJ2-7; D unresolved. The CDR3 nucleotides are TGTGCCAGCATTCTACCCGAATACGAGCAGTACGTC. Translating it yields CASILPEYEQYV.